Listed below are T cell receptor beta chains from one sample, sequenced in a study of cytomegalovirus exposure and HLA in healthy donors. The repertoire was sequenced with immunoSEQ multiplex PCR; TCRdb's copy has only in-frame clones and lacks some. The specimen's table records approximately 100,000 clones. Sequencing input: PBMCs. The origin of the receptors is a middle-aged man in good health and CMV-seronegative. Each CDR3 is given with its conserved first and last residue. The D gene is left open where the match is weak.

v_call,j_call,d_call,cdr3_nt,cdr3_aa
TRBV5-1,TRBJ1-1,TRBD1,TGCGCCAGCAGCCCCGGGCGGACAGGGGGTGGCAGAAGAACTGAAGCTTTCTTT,CASSPGRTGGGRRTEAFF
TRBV4-3,TRBJ2-3,TRBD2,TGCGCCAGCAGCCGATCACCTAGCGGGACGAGCACAGATACGCAGTATTTT,CASSRSPSGTSTDTQYF
TRBV6-6,TRBJ2-2,NA,TGTGCCAGCAGTTACATGGCAGGGGGGACCGGGGAGCTGTTTTTT,CASSYMAGGTGELFF
TRBV7-6,TRBJ2-5,TRBD2,TGTGCCAGCAGCTTAATACTAGCGAATCAAGAGACCCAGTACTTC,CASSLILANQETQYF
TRBV4-3,TRBJ2-2,TRBD1,TGCGCCAGCAGCAACAGACAGGGGAACACCGGGGAGCTGTTTTTT,CASSNRQGNTGELFF
TRBV4-1,TRBJ2-2,TRBD2,TGCGCCAGCAGCCAAGAGCGGAGCGGGGCTACCGGGGAGCTGTTTTTT,CASSQERSGATGELFF
TRBV30,TRBJ1-4,NA,TGTGCCTGGAGCTCAGGGTTTGGTGAAAAACTGTTTTTT,CAWSSGFGEKLFF
TRBV21-1,TRBJ2-5,NA,TGTGCCAGCAGCCGGACTAGCGGGTCGGCAGAGACCCAGTACTTC,CASSRTSGSAETQYF
TRBV30,TRBJ1-5,TRBD1,TGTGCCTGGAGCTACAGGGGTGGTGGGACCCAGCATTTT,CAWSYRGGGTQHF
TRBV9,TRBJ2-2,NA,TGTGCCAGCAGCGTCGGAGGAGGGGGCGCGAACACCGGGGAGCTGTTTTTT,CASSVGGGGANTGELFF
TRBV5-1,TRBJ2-5,TRBD2,TGCGCCAGCAGTCTGAGCGGGGGGGCCCGGGAGACCCAGTACTTC,CASSLSGGARETQYF
TRBV19,TRBJ1-2,TRBD1,TGTGCCAGTAGTTCCGGACAGGACCTCTATGGCTACACCTTC,CASSSGQDLYGYTF
TRBV4-1,TRBJ1-5,NA,TGCGCCAGCAGCCACCCGGGGGGGCAGGGGCCCCAGCATTTT,CASSHPGGQGPQHF
TRBV7-6,TRBJ2-5,TRBD2,TGTGCCAGCAGCCCCCAGCGGGGGTCGCACTTC,CASSPQRGSHF